The clone carrying this TCR beta chain has a handful of counts. Its target is not known. A universal primer site and UMIs were added as TCR cDNA was made by 5'RACE template switching. TCRdb recomputed calls from the 5' RACE reads with MiXCR, one row per CDR3 protein. The table lists over 200,000 distinct CDR3 sequences, around 6.7% of them singletons. CDR1 and CDR2 from the germline V gene are SGHDT and YYEEEE. The CDR3 totals 15 residues. V was trimmed by 4 bases and J by 0 bases, leaving 13 bases between them. The record originates from a study of T cells after yellow fever vaccination. Findings and limits, study-wide: Contamination by abundant bulk-population clonotypes could be present in FACS-sorted repertoires. Researchers report a weaker secondary response that nonetheless peaked faster, day 5 versus 15.

This rearrangement joins TRBV5-6 to TRBJ2-5; maybe TRBD2 (5 bases). The clonotype was recovered from a man younger than 40 who received the YFV17D yellow fever vaccine. The source was CD4+ T cells sorted from PBMCs, collected on the day of the yellow fever booster vaccination. CDR3 residues: CASSISGLYQETQYF. CDR3 DNA sequence: TGTGCCAGCAGCATCTCAGGACTGTACCAAGAGACCCAGTACTTC.